This T cell receptor (beta chain) was recorded in a study of glioma-infiltrating T cells after dendritic cell vaccination. Background on the study: Patients received autologous tumor lysate-pulsed dendritic cell vaccination between about 2003 and 2013. The study's findings and limits: Longer survival after dendritic cell vaccination followed higher pretreatment TIL content. Survival was not directly related to TCR clonality in these patients.

No glioblastoma patient carried an isocitrate dehydrogenase mutation. To note about this clone: Its antigen remains unidentified.

Assay: immunoSEQ multiplex PCR; the TCRdb copy retains only in-frame clones and omits some. The data contain roughly 70,000 clones, about 80% of them singletons. This TCR came from a human donor with glioblastoma. Sample: blood, taken before dendritic cell vaccination.

CDR3 nucleotides: TGTGCCAGTGGACAGATTACAACTAATGAAAAACTGTTTTTT. Translated, it gives CASGQITTNEKLFF. This chain joins TRBV19 and TRBJ1-4; the D gene is possibly TRBD1 (6 bases). The CDR3 is made up of 14 amino acids. Germline CDR1 is LNHDA and CDR2 is SQIVND (reference sequence). The V end lost 8 bases, the J end lost 0 bases, and 10 bases lay between the germline ends.